The 30 T cell receptor beta chains below were found in one sample sequenced in a study of identical twins. MiXCR, run by TCRdb on the 5' RACE reads, gives a single entry per CDR3 protein. The sample has about 210,000 distinct CDR3 sequences; about a tenth are singletons. The sample taken for sequencing was memory (CD45RO+) T cells sorted from blood. Receptor source: a woman under 30 in good health.

This clonotype was detected only a few times. The V gene is TRBV20-1, the J gene TRBJ2-1; D may be TRBD1 (6 bases). Germline values: CDR1 DFQATT, CDR2 SNEGSKA (reference sequence). The ends were cut back, 4 bases at V and 0 bases at J, with 13 bases in the middle. The CDR3 is made up of 15 amino acids. The CDR3 region is CSANGQQSSYNEQFF. The DNA of the CDR3 is TGCAGTGCTAACGGACAGCAAAGCTCCTACAATGAGCAGTTCTTC.

This clonotype has only a few counts. This sequence joins TRBV5-1 and TRBJ2-1; tentative D call: TRBD2 (6 bases). Germline V gene data show CDR1 as SGHRS and CDR2 as YFSETQ. Trimming stripped 0 bases from V and 0 bases from J, with 19 bases between. CDR3 length: 19 amino acids. CDR3 sequence (DNA): TGCGCCAGCAGCTTGGGGGGTAGCGGAGGGGCGGGCTCCTACAATGAGCAGTTCTTC. This gives the protein CASSLGGSGGAGSYNEQFF.

This clonotype has only a few counts. V usage is TRBV29-1 and J usage is TRBJ2-3, with 8 bases aligning to TRBD1. Germline V gene lookup returns CDR1 SQVTM and CDR2 ANQGSEA. The CDR3 has 14 residues. V lost 4 bases, J lost 2 bases, and 5 bases stayed unmatched. The CDR3 loop reads CSVGDRGPTDTQYF. The CDR3 DNA is TGCAGCGTTGGCGACAGGGGACCCACAGATACGCAGTATTTT.

This clonotype was picked up a small number of times. The chain links TRBV6-1 to TRBJ1-2; D may be TRBD1 (5 bases). The CDR3 contains 13 residues. Germline V CDR1 and CDR2: MNHNS, SASEGT. Trimming took 3 bases from V and 4 from J, leaving 9 bases between them. The CDR3, as DNA: TGTGCCAGCAGTGACAGGGCCATCTATGGCTACACCTTC. Translated: CASSDRAIYGYTF.

In its sample, this clonotype was seen many times. This chain links TRBV2 with TRBJ1-1; D not resolved. With 3 bases removed from V and 0 bases from J, the gap between germline ends came to 14 bases. Germline V gives CDR1 SNHLY, CDR2 FYNNEI. The CDR3 contains 16 residues. The DNA for the CDR3 is TGTGCCAGCAGTGACCGGAACGGGCCCATGAACACTGAAGCTTTCTTT. Translating it yields CASSDRNGPMNTEAFF.

This clonotype was counted between two and nine times. V and J are TRBV20-1 and TRBJ1-1; weak D call: TRBD1 (6 bases). The CDR3 runs to 13 residues. Deletions cut 3 bases from V and 6 bases from J, with 14 bases between. Germline V gene lookup returns CDR1 DFQATT and CDR2 SNEGSKA (reference sequence). The CDR3, as DNA: TGCAGTGCTAGGGGGGCTTTGATGGCTGAAGCTTTCTTT. Protein: CSARGALMAEAFF.

This clonotype was seen a handful of times. The gene calls are TRBV20-1 and TRBJ1-1; D unclear. Germline CDR1 reads DFQATT; CDR2 reads SNEGSKA (reference sequence). The CDR3 consists of 13 residues. The ends were cut back, 3 bases at V and 0 bases at J, with 8 bases in the middle. The CDR3 sequence is CSASLRVNTEAFF. The CDR3 DNA reads TGCAGTGCTAGTCTTAGGGTGAACACTGAAGCTTTCTTT.

This clonotype has at least ten counts. The chain has TRBV7-9 and TRBJ2-1; 13 bases match TRBD2. Germline CDR1 and CDR2: SEHNR and FQNEAQ (reference sequence). The CDR3 is made up of 15 amino acids. Trimming took 5 bases from V and 9 from J; bases not matched to a gene: 7. The CDR3 DNA is TGTGCCAGCAGCAAAACTAGCGGGAGGGCCGGTGAGCAGTTCTTC. It encodes CASSKTSGRAGEQFF.

This clonotype was found a few times. J is TRBJ2-1 and V is TRBV29-1, with no clear D. The germline V gene encodes CDR1 SQVTM and CDR2 ANQGSEA. The V end lost 7 bases, the J end lost 0 bases, and 13 bases lay between the germline ends. This CDR3 has 14 residues. CDR3 residues: CSAARPSSYNEQFF. CDR3 DNA sequence: TGCAGCGCAGCTAGACCCAGCTCCTACAATGAGCAGTTCTTC.

This clonotype was counted at least ten times. The chain combines TRBV5-1 with TRBJ2-1; the D is unclear. The germline V and J ends were trimmed by 4 bases and 1 base, with 12 bases remaining between them. The germline gives CDR1 SGHRS, CDR2 YFSETQ. The CDR3 length is 15 residues. The CDR3 bases are TGCGCCAGCAGCACCGCCTTTGGGTCCTACAATGAGCAGTTCTTC. Protein product: CASSTAFGSYNEQFF.

This clonotype appeared a few times. The chain couples TRBV6-5 to TRBJ2-1; 8 bases fit TRBD2. CDR1 is MNHEY, CDR2 SVGAGI, per germline. This CDR3 is built from 15 residues. Trimming cost V 4 bases and J 6 bases; bases outside gene matches: 8. DNA for the CDR3: TGTGCCAGCAGTTTATCGGGAGGGGTTTTCAATGAGCAGTTCTTC. Residues: CASSLSGGVFNEQFF.

This clonotype showed up just a few times. The V and J genes are TRBV6-5 and TRBJ1-2; D is unclear. The CDR3 is 18 residues long. CDR1 is MNHEY, CDR2 SVGAGI, per germline. V lost 0 bases and J lost 6, with 23 bases in between. CDR3: CASSYSISPGVGTHGYTF. The CDR3 DNA follows: TGTGCCAGCAGTTACTCGATATCGCCCGGGGTCGGTACCCATGGCTACACCTTC.

This rearrangement joins TRBV12-3 or TRBV12-4 to TRBJ2-5, with D perhaps matching TRBD1 (5 bases). CDR3 length: 13 amino acids. The V and J ends lost 6 bases and 2 bases respectively, with 10 bases between them. In nucleotides, the CDR3 is TGTGCCAGCAGGGAACAGGAGCAAGAGACCCAGTACTTC. Translation gives CASREQEQETQYF.

V is TRBV5-4 and J is TRBJ2-1, with 8 bases aligning to TRBD2. J gave up 6 bases and V 2 bases, and 7 bases lay outside the gene matches. The V gene's germline CDR1 is SGHNT and CDR2 YYREEE (reference sequence). This CDR3 region has 15 residues. This chain's CDR3 is CASSFLFGRGNEQFF. The CDR3 DNA is TGTGCCAGCAGCTTTCTCTTCGGGAGGGGCAATGAGCAGTTCTTC.

This clonotype was observed at least ten times. This sequence joins TRBV10-3 and TRBJ1-1; perhaps TRBD1 as D (6 bases). This CDR3 region has 11 residues. V was trimmed by 10 bases and J by 5 bases, leaving 11 bases between them. Germline CDR1 reads ENHRY; CDR2 reads SYGVKD. The CDR3 DNA reads as TGTGCCACCACAGGGAGAACTGAAGCTTTCTTT. Its protein is CATTGRTEAFF.

This clonotype showed up just a few times. This chain connects TRBV12-3 or TRBV12-4 to TRBJ1-6; TRBD1 might be the D (6 bases). Trimming pared 3 bases from V and 10 bases from J, leaving 13 bases between. The CDR3 spans 14 residues. The DNA for the CDR3 is TGTGCCAGCAGTTTGCGACAGGACAAGTCACCCCTCCACTTT. Amino acid sequence: CASSLRQDKSPLHF.

This clonotype has a handful of counts. The chain employs TRBV30 and TRBJ2-7; 9 bases match TRBD1. This CDR3 has 15 amino acids. CDR1 is GTSNPN and CDR2 is SVGIG in the germline V gene (reference sequence). Losses at the gene ends were 2 bases for V and 0 bases for J; bases not matched to a gene: 5. The DNA of the CDR3 is TGTGCCTGGAGTAGGGGGACAGGGAGCTCCTACGAGCAGTACTTC. Its translation is CAWSRGTGSSYEQYF.

V usage is TRBV20-1 and J usage is TRBJ1-2; D not certain. The germline CDR1 and CDR2 sequences are DFQATT and SNEGSKA (reference sequence). The CDR3 extends over 11 amino acids. V was pared by 0 bases and J by 7 bases, with 6 bases between. The CDR3 here is CSARDPGGYTF. CDR3 DNA: TGCAGTGCTAGAGATCCCGGTGGCTACACCTTC.

V is TRBV27 and J is TRBJ1-2; D may be TRBD1 (5 bases). Trimming stripped 8 bases from V and 5 bases from J, with 21 bases between. Germline V CDR1 and CDR2: MNHEY, SMNVEV (reference sequence). The CDR3 loop spans 15 amino acids. The CDR3 spells CASFPQWGVGYGYTF. The CDR3 nucleotides are TGTGCCAGCTTCCCTCAGTGGGGGGTTGGTTATGGCTACACCTTC.

The CDR3 protein is CASSPSRSYEQYF. In DNA, the CDR3 is TGTGCCAGCTCACCAAGTCGCTCCTACGAGCAGTACTTC. This chain connects TRBV18 to TRBJ2-7; D is unclear. CDR3 length: 13 amino acids. Germline V gene lookup returns CDR1 KGHSH and CDR2 LQKENI. V was clipped by 2 bases and J by 0 bases, with 5 bases between them.

The chain recombines TRBV9 with TRBJ2-7; 7 bases are a match to TRBD2. Germline V gives CDR1 SGDLS, CDR2 YYNGEE. Trimming at V came to 3 bases and at J to 1 base, leaving 7 bases not matched to a gene. The CDR3 runs 15 residues. The CDR3 DNA sequence: TGTGCCAGCAGCGGGGGGGGTACCAAGTCCTACGAGCAGTACTTC. Encoded protein: CASSGGGTKSYEQYF.

This clonotype was recorded a few times. The chain employs TRBV20-1 and TRBJ2-1, with 7 nucleotides matching TRBD2. The CDR3 spans 14 residues. Germline V gene lookup returns CDR1 DFQATT and CDR2 SNEGSKA (reference sequence). V trimming: 1 base; J trimming: 3 bases; junction bases outside the gene matches: 3. The CDR3 loop is CSARGASGYNEQFF. The CDR3 DNA reads TGCAGTGCTAGAGGCGCTAGCGGCTACAATGAGCAGTTCTTC.

There are a few counts of this clonotype. This chain connects TRBV10-3 to TRBJ2-7; D possibly corresponds to TRBD2 (5 bases). Trimming cost V 11 bases and J 4 bases, with 30 bases left between them. From germline, CDR1 is ENHRY and CDR2 SYGVKD. The CDR3 contains 17 residues. The CDR3 bases are TGTGCCCCTTTCAGTCGGGGTGGCTTTCCCTTCCTTTACGAGCAGTACTTC. The encoded protein is CAPFSRGGFPFLYEQYF.

J is TRBJ1-1 and V is TRBV6-2 or TRBV6-3; no definite D call. This CDR3 has 13 residues. Trimming shortened V by 2 bases and J by 6 bases, and 10 bases separated the two germline ends. Per the germline V gene, CDR1 is MNHEY and CDR2 is SVGEGT. CDR3 sequence reads: CASSYGRLSEAFF. The CDR3 DNA reads as TGTGCCAGCAGTTACGGGCGTCTTTCTGAAGCTTTCTTT.

This clonotype was found many times. The rearrangement uses TRBV20-1 and TRBJ1-1, with unresolved D. Germline values: CDR1 DFQATT, CDR2 SNEGSKA (reference sequence). V dropped 3 bases and J dropped 1 base, with 9 bases sitting between them. CDR3 length equals 13 residues. The CDR3 region is CSASRSPNTEAFF. The CDR3 DNA follows: TGCAGTGCTAGTCGATCCCCGAACACTGAAGCTTTCTTT.

V gene TRBV29-1 combines with J gene TRBJ2-7; 7 nucleotides agree with TRBD1. The CDR3 runs to 15 residues. V trimming: 7 bases; J trimming: 6 bases; junction bases outside the gene matches: 18. Germline V CDR1 and CDR2: SQVTM, ANQGSEA. CDR3 loop: CSAAKWGTEEAEQYF. CDR3 DNA sequence: TGCAGCGCCGCGAAGTGGGGGACAGAAGAGGCCGAGCAGTACTTC.

The CDR3 loop is CSAFPGRANTEAFF. In nucleotides, the CDR3 is TGCAGTGCTTTCCCGGGACGGGCGAACACTGAAGCTTTCTTT. The chain is built from TRBV20-1 and TRBJ1-1, with a weak D call TRBD1 (5 bases). CDR3 length: 14 residues. CDR1 is DFQATT, CDR2 SNEGSKA, per germline (reference sequence). Trimming shortened V by 5 bases and J by 1 base, and 14 bases separated the two germline ends.

The chain combines TRBV20-1 with TRBJ1-1; 11 positions match TRBD1. Germline loops: CDR1 DFQATT, CDR2 SNEGSKA (reference sequence). With V trimmed by 4 bases and J by 5 bases, 3 bases remained unmatched. The CDR3 has 13 residues. The CDR3 DNA reads as TGCAGTGCTACGGGACAGGGGGTGACTGAAGCTTTCTTT. Translated, it gives CSATGQGVTEAFF.

This clonotype was seen ten or more times. The genes are TRBV10-2 and TRBJ2-1; D is perhaps TRBD1 (6 bases). The CDR3 loop spans 14 amino acids. Trimming removed 8 bases at V and 0 bases at J, with 11 bases between. Germline lookup yields CDR1 WSHSY and CDR2 SAAADI. In DNA form, the CDR3 reads TGCGCCAGCGGGGGCTCGAGCTCCTACAATGAGCAGTTCTTC. Its translation: CASGGSSSYNEQFF.

V and J are TRBV7-6 and TRBJ2-5; 11 nucleotides align to TRBD1. The CDR3 length is 15 residues. CDR1 and CDR2 from the germline V gene are SGHVS and FNYEAQ. V dropped 4 bases and J dropped 8; count of bases not matched to a gene: 9. The CDR3 nucleotides read TGTGCCAGCAGCTACCAAATGGGACAGGGGGTCACCCAGTACTTC. Translated, it gives CASSYQMGQGVTQYF.